The 5 T cell receptor beta chains below come from one sample, sequenced in a study of CD8+CD57+ T cells in acquired aplastic anemia (dated by TCRdb to 2016 to 2019). Sequencing was performed on an Illumina HiSeq 2000. TCR beta VDJ combination and CDR3 sequence profiling used genomic DNA as the template. TCRdb's own reprocessing of the public reads used fastp at Q25 and MiXCR and kept productive beta chains. Rows with a matching CDR3 protein are joined into one entry that keeps the most common DNA and genes. The sample data list about 160,000 distinct CDR3 sequences, and 40% to 60% of these were observed just once. The ten largest clones add up to under 40% of the sample. Expansion of CD8+CD57+ cells had been shown by flow cytometry in the patients chosen for sequencing. Sequenced sample: sorted CD4+, CD8+, or CD8+CD57+ T cells (not recorded which) from PBMCs. These receptor sequences come from a human donor with aplastic anemia.

This clonotype came up a few times. This rearrangement joins TRBV30 to TRBJ2-1, with D unresolved. Trimming took off 5 bases at V and 7 bases at J, with 9 bases between the two ends. CDR1 is GTSNPN and CDR2 is SVGIG in the germline V gene (reference sequence). The CDR3 sequence is 11 residues long. The CDR3 reads CAWGSVNEQFF. The DNA for the CDR3 is TGTGCCTGGGGTTCCGTTAATGAGCAGTTCTTC.

The chain carries TRBV13 and TRBJ2-1, with D possibly being TRBD1 (5 bases). The CDR3 totals 16 residues. Germline V gene sequence: CDR1 PRHDT, CDR2 FYEKMQ (reference sequence). V lost 4 bases and J 6 bases, leaving 19 bases between the germline ends. The DNA of the CDR3 is TGTGCCAGCAGCTCTCGCGTGGTAGGGGCAGGCAATGAGCAGTTCTTC. Protein sequence: CASSSRVVGAGNEQFF.

The chain links TRBV2 to TRBJ2-3; a weak D match, TRBD1 (5 bases). With 3 bases removed from V and 2 bases from J, the gap between germline ends came to 6 bases. Germline CDR1 SNHLY, CDR2 FYNNEI. The CDR3 has 13 amino acids. CDR3 DNA: TGTGCCAGCAGTGACAGGGTCACAGATACGCAGTATTTT. This translates into CASSDRVTDTQYF.

The rearrangement joins TRBV10-3 to TRBJ1-1; tentatively, D is TRBD1 (5 bases). The V gene's germline CDR1 is ENHRY and CDR2 SYGVKD. V was trimmed by 10 bases and J by 3 bases, leaving 15 bases between them. This CDR3 has 13 residues. This CDR3 is CATKGVGDTEAFF. The CDR3 bases are TGTGCCACCAAAGGGGTTGGGGACACTGAAGCTTTCTTT.

The CDR3 here is CASIPGQGPNEQFF. In DNA, the CDR3 is TGCGCCAGCATTCCGGGACAGGGACCCAATGAGCAGTTCTTC. The chain combines TRBV4-1 with TRBJ2-1, with 9 nucleotides matching TRBD1. Germline V lookup: CDR1 MGHRA, CDR2 YSYEKL. The CDR3 loop spans 14 amino acids. V lost 7 bases and J lost 6; bases outside the gene matches: 7.